This entry features one TCR beta chain sequence. The antigen remains unidentified. The sequenced template was cDNA made from the entire isolated RNA. Method: immunoSEQ multiplex PCR; TCRdb's copy keeps in-frame clones and lacks some. The data hold under 400,000 clones, with approximately 14% observed a single time. This record comes from a study of beta chain features in type 1 diabetes. This CDR3 has 15 amino acids. CDR1 SGHTA and CDR2 FQGNSA come from the germline V gene. Trimming stripped 1 base from V and 3 bases from J, with 10 bases between. Notes on the study in general: There were fewer insertions and more deletions at the VDJ junctions of type 1 diabetes patients.

The sample consisted of central memory CD4+ T cells from blood. The chain uses TRBV7-2 and TRBJ2-1, with a weak D call TRBD2 (6 bases). This sequence was found in a man aged 25-40 years in good health. The CDR3 sequence is CASSLGPGGYNEQFF. CDR3 bases: TGTGCCAGCAGCTTAGGCCCCGGGGGCTACAATGAGCAGTTCTTC.